This is a list of T cell receptor beta chains from one sample in a study of T cell responses to AZD1222 COVID-19 vaccine. Clones were sequenced by immunoSEQ multiplex PCR, and TCRdb holds only the in-frame ones, with some missing. The profile covers around 140,000 clones, with about nine tenths appearing a single time and 1.9% taken by the ten largest. The sample was peripheral blood, taken 28 days after the second AZD1222 dose. These receptor sequences come from an adult who received the AZD1222 COVID-19 vaccine. CDR3s include the opening cysteine and the closing phenylalanine or tryptophan. A D gene is named only where the DNA matches it firmly. Some rows have no size entry. The others give once, few or many, or a class for an expanded clone.

D: TRBD1; J: TRBJ1-1; size: .; V: TRBV11-1; DNA: TGTGCCAGCACCCTACAGGGGGCAGAGAACACTGAAGCTTTCTTT; CDR3: CASTLQGAENTEAFF
D: .; J: TRBJ1-5; size: .; V: TRBV3-1/TRBV3-2; DNA: TGTGCCAGCAGCCCAAGACCGAATCAGCCCCAGCATTTT; CDR3: CASSPRPNQPQHF
D: .; J: TRBJ1-1; size: .; V: TRBV19; DNA: TGTGCCAGTAGGTTGCGTCAGGGGCTGCTGGGGAAAGCTGAAGCTTTCTTT; CDR3: CASRLRQGLLGKAEAFF
D: .; J: TRBJ2-7; size: .; V: TRBV27; DNA: TGTGCCAGCAAGAGGCTCGACAGCCCGAAACCGAACGAGCAGTACTTC; CDR3: CASKRLDSPKPNEQYF
D: TRBD2; J: TRBJ2-1; size: .; V: TRBV5-1; DNA: TGCGCCAGCAGCTTGGACGGGGGGGCCAGTAATGAGCAGTTCTTC; CDR3: CASSLDGGASNEQFF
D: .; J: TRBJ1-6; size: .; V: TRBV7-6; DNA: TGTGCCAGCAGCCCCGTGGCGGGGGAGGATAATTCACCCCTCCACTTT; CDR3: CASSPVAGEDNSPLHF
D: TRBD1; J: TRBJ1-2; size: .; V: TRBV24-1; DNA: TGTGCCACCAGTGATCCGGGACAGGGATGGAGTGGCTACACCTTC; CDR3: CATSDPGQGWSGYTF
D: .; J: TRBJ1-3; size: .; V: TRBV10-3; DNA: TGTGCCATCAGTGAAGATCCGTTCTCTGGAAACACCATATATTTT; CDR3: CAISEDPFSGNTIYF
D: .; J: TRBJ2-7; size: .; V: TRBV6-5; DNA: TGTGCCAGCAGAACGGAGGTCTACGAGCAGTACTTC; CDR3: CASRTEVYEQYF
D: TRBD1; J: TRBJ2-1; size: once; V: TRBV5-1; DNA: TGCGCCAGCCGCGGGACAGGGAGCTCCTACAATGAGCAGTTCTTC; CDR3: CASRGTGSSYNEQFF
D: TRBD1; J: TRBJ1-1; size: .; V: TRBV6-5; DNA: TGTGCCAGCAGTTACAGGGGGCGAGCGAACACTGAAGCTTTCTTT; CDR3: CASSYRGRANTEAFF
D: TRBD2; J: TRBJ2-1; size: .; V: TRBV27; DNA: TGTGCCAGCAGTTTAAATCTAGCGGGAGATCCCTACAATGAGCAGTTCTTC; CDR3: CASSLNLAGDPYNEQFF
D: .; J: TRBJ1-5; size: .; V: TRBV7-2; DNA: TGTGCCAGCAGCTTAGTTGGCGGGAGTGGAGTAAATCAGCCCCAGCATTTT; CDR3: CASSLVGGSGVNQPQHF
D: .; J: TRBJ2-7; size: .; V: TRBV7-8; DNA: TGTGCCAGCAGCCCAGGGCCTAGCTCCTACGAGCAGTACTTC; CDR3: CASSPGPSSYEQYF
D: TRBD1; J: TRBJ1-4; size: .; V: TRBV9; DNA: TGTGCCAGCAGCGTAGACGAGGGGGCCGTGAGGGAAAAACTGTTTTTT; CDR3: CASSVDEGAVREKLFF
D: .; J: TRBJ1-5; size: .; V: TRBV19; DNA: TGTGCCAGTAGTATAGACCGGGAAATATATAGCAATCAGCCCCAGCATTTT; CDR3: CASSIDREIYSNQPQHF
D: .; J: TRBJ2-1; size: .; V: TRBV5-1; DNA: TGCGCCAGCAGCTCCTTAACAGGGAATTGGGGCCAAAATGAGCAGTTCTTC; CDR3: CASSSLTGNWGQNEQFF
D: .; J: TRBJ2-3; size: .; V: TRBV5-1; DNA: TGCGCCAGCAGCCCGGACCCGAGGGAGGTAACAGATACGCAGTATTTT; CDR3: CASSPDPREVTDTQYF
D: .; J: TRBJ1-2; size: .; V: TRBV5-1; DNA: TGCGCCAGCAGCTTCAGCCCTAGGGATGGCTACACCTTC; CDR3: CASSFSPRDGYTF
D: .; J: TRBJ1-3; size: .; V: TRBV11-2; DNA: TGTGCCAGCAGCTTATACGGGGGGTATGGAAACACCATATATTTT; CDR3: CASSLYGGYGNTIYF
D: .; J: TRBJ1-5; size: .; V: TRBV7-2; DNA: TGTGCCAGCAGCTTTACTGGGCAAGTGGATCAGCCCCAGCATTTT; CDR3: CASSFTGQVDQPQHF
D: TRBD1; J: TRBJ2-1; size: .; V: TRBV7-6; DNA: TGTGCCAGCAGCTTAACACCGGGACAGTTCTACAATGAGCAGTTCTTC; CDR3: CASSLTPGQFYNEQFF